Listed below are T cell receptor beta chains from one sample, sequenced in a study of T cells in Graves' hyperthyroidism and ophthalmopathy. TCRdb redid the calling of the multiplex PCR reads with MiXCR, one entry per CDR3 protein. The sample contains over 700,000 distinct CDR3 sequences, approximately 18% of which appear only once. The sequenced sample was blood. The receptor set was obtained from a woman aged 45-65 years with Graves' hyperthyroidism that later progressed to Graves' ophthalmopathy. CDR3s include the opening cysteine and the closing phenylalanine or tryptophan. D genes are given only for firm matches. The size of a clone is reported for some rows only, either as once, few or many, or as a class for expanded clones.

size: many; V: TRBV7-9; J: TRBJ2-5; D: .; CDR3: CASSPQRSYQETQYF; DNA: TGTGCCAGCAGCCCCCAGAGGTCCTACCAAGAGACCCAGTACTTC
size: .; V: TRBV6-5; J: TRBJ2-5; D: .; CDR3: CASSFGASRETQYF; DNA: TGTGCCAGCAGTTTTGGGGCCTCTAGGGAGACCCAGTACTTC
size: .; V: TRBV5-6; J: TRBJ2-7; D: .; CDR3: CASRGTGESYEQYF; DNA: TGTGCCAGCAGAGGGACGGGAGAATCCTACGAGCAGTACTTC
size: few; V: TRBV24-1; J: TRBJ1-2; D: TRBD1; CDR3: CATSDRDRESYGYTF; DNA: TGTGCCACCAGTGACCGGGACAGGGAGAGCTATGGCTACACCTTC
size: .; V: TRBV6-1; J: TRBJ1-4; D: TRBD1; CDR3: CASSPGTGARNEKLFF; DNA: TGTGCCAGCAGCCCCGGGACAGGGGCAAGGAATGAAAAACTGTTTTTT
size: .; V: TRBV15; J: TRBJ2-1; D: .; CDR3: CATSRVPGPSSYNEQFF; DNA: TGTGCCACCAGCAGAGTACCGGGACCTAGCTCCTACAATGAGCAGTTCTTC
size: few; V: TRBV19; J: TRBJ1-2; D: .; CDR3: CASSTTGTAVYGYTF; DNA: TGTGCCAGTAGTACTACAGGGACGGCCGTCTATGGCTACACCTTC
size: many; V: TRBV3-1; J: TRBJ2-5; D: .; CDR3: CASSQDAGGETQYF; DNA: TGTGCCAGCAGCCAAGATGCAGGCGGAGAGACCCAGTACTTC
size: many; V: TRBV11-2; J: TRBJ2-7; D: .; CDR3: CASSLETGFTYEQYF; DNA: TGTGCCAGCAGCTTAGAAACTGGGTTCACCTACGAGCAGTACTTC
size: .; V: TRBV7-8; J: TRBJ2-5; D: TRBD2; CDR3: CASSVTSGHQETQYF; DNA: TGTGCCAGCAGCGTCACTAGCGGCCACCAAGAGACCCAGTACTTC
size: many; V: TRBV18; J: TRBJ2-1; D: TRBD2; CDR3: CASSPPLTSDQSSYNEQFF; DNA: TGTGCCAGCTCACCACCTCTGACTAGCGACCAGAGCTCCTACAATGAGCAGTTCTTC